Included here is one TCR beta chain sequence, with context. Germline trimming cut 6 bases from V and 10 bases from J; bases unmatched to any gene: 8. Germline V gene sequence: CDR1 MNHEY, CDR2 SVGEGT. There are 14 residues in the CDR3. This record belongs to a study of patients and donors after allogeneic stem cell transplantation. From the RT-PCR reads, TCRdb called clonotypes with MiXCR, one entry per CDR3 protein. Here the sample spans about 6,500 distinct CDR3 sequences, roughly 13% being singletons. This clonotype was sampled from a human donor who was either an allogeneic HSCT recipient or a stem cell or donor lymphocyte infusion donor (not recorded which). It is not recorded whose cells these are; they may come from a transplant donor. The sequenced sample was blood, either unsorted or a sorted T cell fraction (not recorded which). The V call is TRBV6-2 or TRBV6-3, the J call TRBJ1-6, with TRBD1 matching over 8 bases. The CDR3 spells CASSNPGTGSPLHF. The CDR3 DNA is TGTGCCAGCAGCAACCCCGGGACAGGATCACCCCTCCACTTT.